Listed below are T cell receptor beta chains from one sample, sequenced in a study of Ad26.COV2.S vaccination and SARS-CoV-2 variants. This table comes from immunoSEQ multiplex PCR, and its TCRdb copy is limited to in-frame clones, with some not included. Found here are roughly 350,000 clones, about nine tenths of them singletons; the top ten hold approximately 3.6%. Here the sequenced sample was peripheral blood, taken in a trial of Ad26.COV2.S vaccine versus placebo. All receptors derive from a person between 18 and 59 years old who received the Ad26.COV2.S COVID-19 vaccine or a placebo. Both conserved end residues are part of each CDR3. The D gene is left open where the match is weak. Rows may omit the clone size; those that give it use once, few, many or a size class.

v_call: TRBV9
j_call: TRBJ1-1
d_call: .
clone_size: .
cdr3_aa: CASSVEGFTEAFF
cdr3_nt: TGTGCCAGCAGCGTAGAGGGGTTCACTGAAGCTTTCTTT

v_call: TRBV3-1/TRBV3-2
j_call: TRBJ1-5
d_call: .
clone_size: few
cdr3_aa: CASSLGGLNQPQHF
cdr3_nt: TGTGCCAGCAGCCTCGGGGGGCTCAATCAGCCCCAGCATTTT

v_call: TRBV10-3
j_call: TRBJ2-1
d_call: .
clone_size: .
cdr3_aa: CAINEGRGDEQFF
cdr3_nt: TGTGCCATCAATGAGGGGCGAGGGGATGAGCAGTTCTTC

v_call: TRBV30
j_call: TRBJ2-7
d_call: TRBD2
clone_size: .
cdr3_aa: CAWSRRFSGGFYEQYF
cdr3_nt: TGTGCCTGGAGTCGAAGATTTAGCGGGGGGTTCTACGAGCAGTACTTC

v_call: TRBV7-8
j_call: TRBJ1-5
d_call: TRBD1
clone_size: few
cdr3_aa: CASSLTGDYYSNQPQHF
cdr3_nt: TGTGCCAGCAGCTTAACAGGGGACTATTATAGCAATCAGCCCCAGCATTTT

v_call: TRBV6-5
j_call: TRBJ2-7
d_call: .
clone_size: .
cdr3_aa: CASTTARADEQYF
cdr3_nt: TGTGCCAGCACCACGGCACGGGCGGACGAGCAGTACTTC

v_call: TRBV3-1/TRBV3-2
j_call: TRBJ2-2
d_call: TRBD1
clone_size: .
cdr3_aa: CASSWLTGTTTGELFF
cdr3_nt: TGTGCCAGCAGCTGGCTGACAGGGACGACCACCGGGGAGCTGTTTTTT

v_call: TRBV5-8
j_call: TRBJ2-2
d_call: TRBD2
clone_size: many
cdr3_aa: CASRPRGYTGELFF
cdr3_nt: TGTGCCAGCCGCCCGCGGGGGTACACCGGGGAGCTGTTTTTT

v_call: TRBV29-1
j_call: TRBJ1-3
d_call: .
clone_size: .
cdr3_aa: CSAAGQDGNTIYF
cdr3_nt: TGCAGCGCTGCCGGGCAGGATGGAAACACCATATATTTT

v_call: TRBV13
j_call: TRBJ1-1
d_call: .
clone_size: .
cdr3_aa: CASSVTVNTEAFF
cdr3_nt: TGTGCCAGCAGCGTGACAGTGAACACTGAAGCTTTCTTT

v_call: TRBV11-2
j_call: TRBJ1-2
d_call: .
clone_size: .
cdr3_aa: CASSAGFDGYTF
cdr3_nt: TGTGCCAGCAGCGCAGGGTTCGATGGCTACACCTTC

v_call: TRBV3-1/TRBV3-2
j_call: TRBJ1-5
d_call: TRBD1
clone_size: .
cdr3_aa: CASSQGTGSAQPQHF
cdr3_nt: TGTGCCAGCAGCCAAGGGACAGGGTCGGCGCAGCCCCAGCATTTT

v_call: TRBV5-6
j_call: TRBJ1-1
d_call: .
clone_size: .
cdr3_aa: CASSLAGSQEAFF
cdr3_nt: TGTGCCAGCAGCTTGGCCGGGAGCCAGGAAGCTTTCTTT

v_call: TRBV4-1
j_call: TRBJ2-3
d_call: TRBD1
clone_size: .
cdr3_aa: CASSLPGGSDTQYF
cdr3_nt: TGCGCCAGCAGCCTGCCAGGGGGTTCAGATACGCAGTATTTT

v_call: TRBV6-5
j_call: TRBJ1-3
d_call: .
clone_size: .
cdr3_aa: CASSRTGPPGNTIYF
cdr3_nt: TGTGCCAGCAGTCGAACAGGGCCCCCTGGAAACACCATATATTTT

v_call: TRBV7-3
j_call: TRBJ2-1
d_call: .
clone_size: .
cdr3_aa: CASSHDLSYEQFF
cdr3_nt: TGTGCCAGCAGCCACGACCTTTCCTATGAGCAGTTCTTC

v_call: TRBV7-2
j_call: TRBJ2-7
d_call: .
clone_size: .
cdr3_aa: CASSERAYEQYF
cdr3_nt: TGTGCCAGCAGCGAGCGGGCCTACGAGCAGTACTTC

v_call: TRBV18
j_call: TRBJ1-4
d_call: .
clone_size: .
cdr3_aa: CASSQDGPAIAEKLFF
cdr3_nt: TGTGCCAGCTCTCAAGACGGACCCGCGATAGCTGAAAAACTGTTTTTT

v_call: TRBV7-9
j_call: TRBJ2-5
d_call: TRBD1
clone_size: .
cdr3_aa: CASSQQGTGRQETQYF
cdr3_nt: TGTGCCAGCAGCCAACAGGGGACAGGGCGTCAAGAGACCCAGTACTTC

v_call: TRBV7-9
j_call: TRBJ1-1
d_call: .
clone_size: .
cdr3_aa: CASSAGTPEAFF
cdr3_nt: TGTGCCAGCAGCGCCGGGACACCTGAAGCTTTCTTT

v_call: TRBV5-6
j_call: TRBJ1-2
d_call: TRBD1
clone_size: .
cdr3_aa: CASRSNSGTGNPDYGYTF
cdr3_nt: TGTGCCAGCAGAAGCAACTCCGGGACAGGGAACCCGGACTATGGCTACACCTTC

v_call: TRBV6-5
j_call: TRBJ1-1
d_call: .
clone_size: .
cdr3_aa: CASSYQGMYTEAFF
cdr3_nt: TGTGCCAGCAGTTACCAAGGGATGTACACTGAAGCTTTCTTT

v_call: TRBV7-8
j_call: TRBJ1-5
d_call: .
clone_size: .
cdr3_aa: CASSSEVGQPQHF
cdr3_nt: TGTGCCAGCAGCTCAGAAGTGGGCCAGCCCCAGCATTTT

v_call: TRBV4-1
j_call: TRBJ2-1
d_call: .
clone_size: .
cdr3_aa: CASSLSIQAYNEQFF
cdr3_nt: TGCGCCAGCAGCCTTTCGATCCAGGCTTACAATGAGCAGTTCTTC

v_call: TRBV5-1
j_call: TRBJ2-7
d_call: .
clone_size: .
cdr3_aa: CASSLATVPSYEQYF
cdr3_nt: TGCGCCAGCAGCTTGGCTACAGTACCCTCCTACGAGCAGTACTTC

v_call: TRBV10-3
j_call: TRBJ2-7
d_call: TRBD1
clone_size: .
cdr3_aa: CAIGQGTSYEQYF
cdr3_nt: TGTGCCATTGGACAGGGGACCTCCTACGAGCAGTACTTC

v_call: TRBV20-1
j_call: TRBJ2-1
d_call: .
clone_size: .
cdr3_aa: CSARDYNEQFF
cdr3_nt: TGCAGTGCTAGAGATTACAATGAGCAGTTCTTC

v_call: TRBV4-3
j_call: TRBJ2-7
d_call: .
clone_size: .
cdr3_aa: CASSPVPRTGNTYEQYF
cdr3_nt: TGCGCCAGCAGCCCCGTGCCTCGGACGGGCAATACCTACGAGCAGTACTTC

v_call: TRBV6-4
j_call: TRBJ1-2
d_call: .
clone_size: .
cdr3_aa: CASSDSPIYGYTF
cdr3_nt: TGTGCCAGCAGTGACTCGCCAATCTATGGCTACACCTTC

v_call: TRBV19
j_call: TRBJ2-3
d_call: .
clone_size: .
cdr3_aa: CASSIGGGRRQDTQYF
cdr3_nt: TGTGCCAGTAGTATAGGGGGGGGCAGGCGTCAAGATACGCAGTATTTT

v_call: TRBV10-3
j_call: TRBJ1-2
d_call: TRBD1
clone_size: .
cdr3_aa: CAISESTGGNYGYTF
cdr3_nt: TGTGCCATCAGTGAGTCGACAGGGGGTAACTATGGCTACACCTTC

v_call: TRBV3-1/TRBV3-2
j_call: TRBJ2-1
d_call: TRBD1
clone_size: .
cdr3_aa: CASSRDREGEQFF
cdr3_nt: TGTGCCAGCAGCAGGGACAGGGAGGGTGAGCAGTTCTTC

v_call: TRBV9
j_call: TRBJ1-5
d_call: TRBD1
clone_size: .
cdr3_aa: CASSVAGQGQPQHF
cdr3_nt: TGTGCCAGCAGCGTAGCTGGACAGGGGCAGCCCCAGCATTTT

v_call: TRBV5-6
j_call: TRBJ1-1
d_call: .
clone_size: .
cdr3_aa: CASSPGVGEAFF
cdr3_nt: TGTGCCAGCAGCCCTGGCGTCGGTGAAGCTTTCTTT

v_call: TRBV11-3
j_call: TRBJ2-2
d_call: .
clone_size: .
cdr3_aa: CASSLDGQTGELFF
cdr3_nt: TGTGCCAGCAGCTTAGATGGGCAAACCGGGGAGCTGTTTTTT

v_call: TRBV4-3
j_call: TRBJ2-1
d_call: TRBD2
clone_size: .
cdr3_aa: CASSQTTSLPRNEQFF
cdr3_nt: TGCGCCAGCAGCCAAACGACTAGCTTGCCGCGCAATGAGCAGTTCTTC

v_call: TRBV27
j_call: TRBJ1-1
d_call: .
clone_size: .
cdr3_aa: CASSLGRLLGEAFF
cdr3_nt: TGTGCCAGCAGTTTAGGTAGGCTACTTGGTGAAGCTTTCTTT

v_call: TRBV9
j_call: TRBJ1-4
d_call: TRBD1
clone_size: .
cdr3_aa: CASSVGQGLEKLFF
cdr3_nt: TGTGCCAGCAGCGTAGGACAGGGGTTGGAAAAACTGTTTTTT

v_call: TRBV19
j_call: TRBJ1-5
d_call: .
clone_size: .
cdr3_aa: CASSIDRGRGNQPQHF
cdr3_nt: TGTGCCAGTAGTATAGATCGAGGAAGGGGGAATCAGCCCCAGCATTTT

v_call: TRBV7-9
j_call: TRBJ1-2
d_call: TRBD1
clone_size: .
cdr3_aa: CASSLAYGTGSGYTF
cdr3_nt: TGTGCCAGCAGCTTAGCGTATGGGACAGGCAGCGGCTACACCTTC

v_call: TRBV27
j_call: TRBJ2-1
d_call: TRBD1
clone_size: .
cdr3_aa: CASSFSGQTYNEQFF
cdr3_nt: TGTGCCAGCAGTTTCTCGGGACAGACCTACAATGAGCAGTTCTTC

v_call: TRBV6-2/TRBV6-3
j_call: TRBJ2-3
d_call: .
clone_size: .
cdr3_aa: CASSPVGGTGTDTQYF
cdr3_nt: TGTGCCAGCAGCCCCGTTGGGGGAACAGGCACAGATACGCAGTATTTT

v_call: TRBV7-9
j_call: TRBJ2-3
d_call: .
clone_size: .
cdr3_aa: CASSLAHTDTQYF
cdr3_nt: TGTGCCAGCAGCTTAGCTCACACAGATACGCAGTATTTT

v_call: TRBV3-1/TRBV3-2
j_call: TRBJ1-1
d_call: .
clone_size: .
cdr3_aa: CASSQAGLVTEAFF
cdr3_nt: TGTGCCAGCAGCCAAGCGGGGCTGGTCACTGAAGCTTTCTTT

v_call: TRBV7-2
j_call: TRBJ1-5
d_call: TRBD1
clone_size: .
cdr3_aa: CASSLGQGGQPQHF
cdr3_nt: TGTGCCAGCAGCTTGGGACAGGGGGGTCAGCCCCAGCATTTT

v_call: TRBV6-5
j_call: TRBJ1-6
d_call: .
clone_size: .
cdr3_aa: CASSPGPYNSPLHF
cdr3_nt: TGTGCCAGCAGTCCGGGACCGTATAATTCACCCCTCCACTTT

v_call: TRBV11-2
j_call: TRBJ2-7
d_call: TRBD2
clone_size: .
cdr3_aa: CASSLVLAGGSYEQYF
cdr3_nt: TGTGCCAGCAGCTTAGTTCTAGCGGGGGGATCCTACGAGCAGTACTTC

v_call: TRBV27
j_call: TRBJ2-1
d_call: .
clone_size: .
cdr3_aa: CASSLPNRGNEQFF
cdr3_nt: TGTGCCAGCAGTTTACCGAACCGGGGCAATGAGCAGTTCTTC

v_call: TRBV10-3
j_call: TRBJ1-6
d_call: .
clone_size: few
cdr3_aa: CAISDWETRSYNSPLHF
cdr3_nt: TGTGCCATCAGTGATTGGGAAACTCGCTCCTATAATTCACCCCTCCACTTT

v_call: TRBV18
j_call: TRBJ1-1
d_call: .
clone_size: .
cdr3_aa: CASSPGGGETEAFF
cdr3_nt: TGTGCCAGCTCACCGGGGGGTGGGGAGACTGAAGCTTTCTTT

v_call: TRBV9
j_call: TRBJ1-3
d_call: .
clone_size: .
cdr3_aa: CASSPRQAGGNTIYF
cdr3_nt: TGTGCCAGCAGCCCCAGGCAGGCGGGAGGAAACACCATATATTTT

v_call: TRBV19
j_call: TRBJ1-2
d_call: .
clone_size: .
cdr3_aa: CASSPRTGGNGYTF
cdr3_nt: TGTGCCAGTAGTCCCCGGACGGGAGGCAATGGCTACACCTTC

v_call: TRBV11-2
j_call: TRBJ1-4
d_call: .
clone_size: .
cdr3_aa: CASSPLFRGLGEKLFF
cdr3_nt: TGTGCCAGCAGCCCCCTGTTCCGGGGATTGGGTGAAAAACTGTTTTTT

v_call: TRBV19
j_call: TRBJ1-3
d_call: .
clone_size: .
cdr3_aa: CASSIMLWDSGNTIYF
cdr3_nt: TGTGCCAGTAGTATTATGTTGTGGGACTCTGGAAACACCATATATTTT